This note documents a single T cell receptor beta chain sequence. Its antigen remains unidentified. This specimen belongs to a study of cytomegalovirus exposure and HLA in healthy donors. Regarding the study as a whole: TCR beta V- and J-gene trimming, according to a later analysis, was linked to a missense DCLRE1C variant. HLA-A and HLA-B allele assignments for most subjects were reportedly predicted accurately using TCR beta sequences. In a later analysis, specific HLA alleles were associated with around 17,000 TCR beta sequences at a 0.05 false discovery rate.

The primer mix had 60 Vbeta and 13 Jbeta primers. In the study's own analysis: There were tens of millions of unique TCR beta chains by a later count, and about 12 million of them were shared. Libraries were prepared by immunoSEQ multiplex PCR; TCRdb keeps only in-frame clonotypes and omits some of them. The DNA gave D and trimming, while V, J and clone size come from that table. The sample records 70,000 or so clones, 80% to 90% being singletons. The ends lost 2 bases at V and 3 bases at J; junction bases unmatched: 4. The CDR3 contains 15 residues. Looked up from germline, CDR1 is MNHEY and CDR2 is SMNVEV (reference sequence).

The clonotype was recovered from a woman aged 25 to 39 in good health and CMV-seronegative. Material for sequencing was PBMCs. This chain connects TRBV27 to TRBJ2-3; 8 bases agree with TRBD2. The CDR3 DNA follows: TGTGCCAGCAGTTTAAGCTTAGCGGGAACAGATACGCAGTATTTT. Translating gives CASSLSLAGTDTQYF.